This T cell receptor (beta chain) originates from a study of shared clonotypes between healthy human individuals. V was shortened by 0 bases and J by 4 bases, with 10 bases between the two germline ends. The CDR3 runs to 15 residues. Germline V gives CDR1 MNHEY, CDR2 SVGAGI. Using immunoSEQ multiplex PCR, the repertoire was profiled, and TCRdb retains in-frame clones only, with some absent. The table shows about 2 million clones, with about 95% occurring only once. Selected positively for CCR7 and CD45RO-negative, naive CD8 cells excluded terminally differentiated effector memory CD45RA+ cells. The sequence came from a man younger than 30 in good health. Sequencing input: naive CD8+ T cells sorted from blood. This chain uses TRBV6-5 with TRBJ2-1; TRBD1 or TRBD2 may be the D gene (6 bases each). Written as DNA, the CDR3 is TGTGCCAGCAGTTACTCAGGGGGGCAATACAATGAGCAGTTCTTC. It codes for CASSYSGGQYNEQFF.